The rows below give T cell receptor beta chains drawn from one sample of a study of coeliac disease. Clones were sequenced by immunoSEQ multiplex PCR, and TCRdb holds only the in-frame ones, with some missing. The repertoire holds a few thousand clones, with around 70% as singletons. Sample: lymphocytes from the gut lamina propria. All receptors come from a man between 70 and 80 years old with active celiac disease. Both conserved end residues are part of each CDR3. The order of the fields is clone size, V gene, J gene, D gene, CDR3 protein, CDR3 DNA. A D gene is named only where the DNA matches it firmly. The listing skips clone size in some rows; elsewhere it reads once, few, many or a size class.

>NA|TRBV5-4|TRBJ2-2|NA
CASSVQGSGELFF
TGTGCCAGCAGCGTCCAGGGATCCGGGGAGCTGTTTTTT
>NA|TRBV5-4|TRBJ2-7|TRBD2
CASSLTSGSYEQYF
TGTGCCAGCAGCTTGACTAGCGGGAGCTACGAGCAGTACTTC
>NA|TRBV7-9|TRBJ2-6|NA
CASSLGQGRFSGANVLTF
TGTGCCAGCAGCTTAGGGCAGGGTAGATTCTCTGGGGCCAACGTCCTGACTTTC
>NA|TRBV19|TRBJ1-2|NA
CASSSQGSNGYTF
TGTGCCAGTAGTTCGCAGGGGAGCAATGGCTACACCTTC
>NA|TRBV28|TRBJ1-1|TRBD1
CASGFGTGGTSEAFF
TGTGCCAGCGGATTTGGGACAGGGGGCACCTCTGAAGCTTTCTTT
>NA|TRBV5-1|TRBJ2-3|NA
CASSSGLLNREGGTDTQYF
TGCGCCAGCAGCTCGGGTCTACTAAACAGGGAAGGCGGCACAGATACGCAGTATTTT
>NA|TRBV6-1|TRBJ2-5|NA
CASAQAQETQYF
TGTGCCAGCGCACAGGCTCAAGAGACCCAGTACTTC
>NA|TRBV5-1|TRBJ2-1|TRBD2
CASSLGGLAGGEQFF
TGCGCCAGCAGCTTAGGGGGACTAGCGGGAGGGGAGCAGTTCTTC
>NA|TRBV21-1|TRBJ2-7|NA
CASSKGETGALPYEQYF
TGTGCCAGCAGCAAAGGGGAGACAGGGGCCCTTCCCTACGAGCAGTACTTC
>few|TRBV4-2|TRBJ1-1|TRBD1
CASTGTGNTEAFF
TGTGCCAGCACCGGGACAGGGAACACTGAAGCTTTCTTT
>NA|TRBV5-1|TRBJ1-1|NA
CASSLAQPPGTEAFF
TGCGCCAGCAGCTTGGCCCAACCCCCGGGCACTGAAGCTTTCTTT
>NA|TRBV25-1|TRBJ2-3|NA
CASSERTHTDTQYF
TGTGCCAGCAGTGAAAGGACTCACACAGATACGCAGTATTTT
>once|TRBV4-1|TRBJ2-7|TRBD1
CASSQNQKIDRGRPYEQYF
TGCGCCAGCAGCCAAAACCAAAAAATCGACAGGGGGCGACCCTACGAGCAGTACTTC
>NA|TRBV9|TRBJ2-7|TRBD2
CASSEGLAATYEQYF
TGTGCCAGCAGCGAAGGACTAGCGGCTACCTACGAGCAGTACTTC
>NA|TRBV5-6|TRBJ2-7|NA
CASSLFRRGGYEQYF
TGTGCCAGCAGCTTGTTCCGAAGGGGGGGCTACGAGCAGTACTTC
>NA|TRBV15|TRBJ2-3|TRBD1
CATSSTGGRATDTQYF
TGTGCCACCAGCAGTACAGGGGGGAGAGCCACAGATACGCAGTATTTT
>NA|TRBV7-2|TRBJ2-3|TRBD2
CASSPGLAGDGGTDTQYF
TGTGCCAGCAGCCCTGGACTAGCGGGAGACGGGGGCACAGATACGCAGTATTTT
>NA|TRBV5-4|TRBJ2-5|TRBD2
CASSKTSGGAYETQYF
TGTGCCAGCAGCAAGACTAGCGGGGGGGCATATGAGACCCAGTACTTC
>NA|TRBV7-2|TRBJ2-5|TRBD2
CASSHWTSGGTQETQYF
TGTGCCAGCAGCCACTGGACTAGCGGGGGAACCCAGGAGACCCAGTACTTC
>NA|TRBV27|TRBJ2-1|TRBD2
CASSSFRAGGRNEQFF
TGTGCCAGCAGTTCGTTCCGGGCGGGGGGGAGAAATGAGCAGTTCTTC
>NA|TRBV16|TRBJ1-1|NA
CASSQGRAGTEAFF
TGTGCCAGCAGCCAAGGGCGGGCGGGTACTGAAGCTTTCTTT
>NA|TRBV19|TRBJ2-7|NA
CASSPQTDSYEQYF
TGTGCCAGTAGTCCCCAGACAGACTCCTACGAGCAGTACTTC
>NA|TRBV10-3|TRBJ1-1|NA
CAISVGGNTEAFF
TGTGCCATCAGTGTGGGGGGGAACACTGAAGCTTTCTTT
>NA|TRBV5-1|TRBJ2-7|TRBD2
CASSNGTSGSAHEQYF
TGCGCCAGCAGCAACGGGACTAGCGGGAGCGCCCACGAGCAGTACTTC
>NA|TRBV5-6|TRBJ2-7|TRBD2
CASSLAPRRETYEQYF
TGTGCCAGCAGCTTGGCCCCAAGGCGGGAGACCTACGAGCAGTACTTC
>few|TRBV27|TRBJ1-2|TRBD1
CASSFRTGGASYGYTF
TGTGCCAGCAGCTTTAGGACAGGGGGCGCCAGCTATGGCTACACCTTC